These 32 T cell receptor beta chains originate from one sample sequenced in a study of shared clonotypes between healthy human individuals. Only CD45RO-negative cells positively selected for CCR7 counted as naive CD8 cells, so terminally differentiated effector memory CD45RA+ cells were excluded. Repertoires were generated with immunoSEQ multiplex PCR, while TCRdb's copy carries only in-frame clones and drops some. This sample has about 2.1 million clones; 90% to 95% occur once, and the top ten carry approximately 1.6%. Source material: naive CD8+ T cells from PBMCs. These receptors came from a man aged 18 to 30 in good health. Some clones in this sample may be carry-over from other donors' samples.

The chain combines TRBV19 with TRBJ2-1; 12 nucleotides match TRBD2. The V gene end was trimmed by 5 bases and the J gene end by 7 bases; junction bases not matched to a gene: 9. CDR3 length equals 16 residues. In germline, CDR1 is LNHDA, CDR2 SQIVND (reference sequence). CDR3 DNA sequence: TGTGCCAGTAGTGTGGCTAGCGGGAGGGTATTAAATGAGCAGTTCTTC. Amino acids: CASSVASGRVLNEQFF.

The chain carries TRBV15 and TRBJ2-1; 7 positions match TRBD2. V lost 1 base and J lost 3; bases outside the gene matches: 9. The CDR3 covers 17 residues. The germline V gene encodes CDR1 LNHNV and CDR2 YYDKDF (reference sequence). The CDR3 nucleotides are TGTGCCACCAGCAGAGTCTTTGGGGAGGGCCGCTACAATGAGCAGTTCTTC. The encoded protein is CATSRVFGEGRYNEQFF.

This chain's CDR3 is CASSTPKGTSGIGPYEQYF. DNA for the CDR3: TGTGCCAGCAGCACCCCTAAAGGGACTAGCGGGATAGGCCCCTACGAGCAGTACTTC. The V gene is TRBV9, the J gene TRBJ2-7; 13 nucleotides agree with TRBD2. The germline V gene encodes CDR1 SGDLS and CDR2 YYNGEE. This CDR3 region has 19 residues. Trimming removed 4 bases from V and 2 bases from J; junction bases left unmatched: 15.

The chain combines TRBV27 with TRBJ1-2; D gene unclear. Deletions cut 8 bases from V and 6 bases from J, with 13 bases between. This CDR3 comprises 12 residues. Germline CDR1 and CDR2: MNHEY and SMNVEV (reference sequence). The CDR3 sequence: CASGSAWNGYTF. The CDR3 DNA sequence: TGTGCCAGCGGGTCGGCGTGGAATGGCTACACCTTC.

The gene calls are TRBV7-9 and TRBJ1-1; D remains ambiguous. Germline V lookup: CDR1 SEHNR, CDR2 FQNEAQ (reference sequence). Trimming stripped 2 bases from V and 0 bases from J, with 10 bases between. The CDR3 sequence is 15 residues long. This chain's CDR3 is CASSLPYQMNTEAFF. The CDR3 bases are TGTGCCAGCAGCTTACCTTACCAAATGAACACTGAAGCTTTCTTT.

In its sample, this clone was seen once. The chain employs TRBV27 and TRBJ2-7; 8 bases are shared with TRBD1. V shed 2 bases and J 2 bases; nucleotides not matched to a gene: 8. The CDR3 covers 16 residues. Germline assignment: CDR1 MNHEY and CDR2 SMNVEV (reference sequence). The CDR3 DNA sequence: TGTGCCAGCAGTTTAGGCAGGGGGCTGTATACCTACGAGCAGTACTTC. Its translation: CASSLGRGLYTYEQYF.

Details on this clone: Germline is not matched at one junction end, which may reflect a read error. This chain joins TRBV30 and TRBJ1-1; TRBD1 is a possible D gene (5 bases). The CDR3 has 13 residues. Germline V lookup: CDR1 GTSNPN, CDR2 SVGIG (reference sequence). The CDR3 spells CAGGGGLNAEAFF. DNA of the CDR3: TGTGCCGGTGGTGGGGGGTTGAACGCTGAAGCTTTCTTT.

Note on this clone: The sample carries other DNA sequences with the same CDR3. The chain combines TRBV2 with TRBJ2-7, with 7 bases aligning to TRBD2. Losses at the gene ends were 1 base for V and 0 bases for J; bases not matched to a gene: 3. This CDR3 has 15 amino acids. Per germline, CDR1 SNHLY and CDR2 FYNNEI. The DNA of the CDR3 is TGTGCCAGCAGTGAAGACCGGACTAGCTCCTACGAGCAGTACTTC. Residues: CASSEDRTSSYEQYF.

J is TRBJ1-3 and V is TRBV4-1; no firm D call. With 5 bases removed from V and 0 bases from J, the gap between germline ends came to 11 bases. The CDR3 totals 15 residues. Germline CDR1 reads MGHRA; CDR2 reads YSYEKL. This chain's CDR3 is CASSFGHFSGNTIYF. CDR3 nucleotide sequence: TGCGCCAGCAGCTTTGGGCACTTCTCTGGAAACACCATATATTTT.

V usage is TRBV7-9 and J usage is TRBJ1-1; no reliable D call. V was trimmed by 9 bases and J by 2 bases, leaving 7 bases between them. In germline, CDR1 is SEHNR, CDR2 FQNEAQ (reference sequence). There are 11 residues in the CDR3. CDR3 in amino acids: CASHDNTEAFF. The CDR3 DNA reads TGTGCCAGTCATGATAACACTGAAGCTTTCTTT.

This clone was seen a single time. The chain employs TRBV5-1 and TRBJ2-3; the match to TRBD2 covers 7 bases. After removal of 4 bases from V and 2 bases from J, the junction contained 7 bases not matched to a gene. Germline CDR1 reads SGHRS; CDR2 reads YFSETQ. This CDR3 has 15 residues. The CDR3 DNA is TGCGCCAGCAGCGGCGGACGGGACTACACAGATACGCAGTATTTT. It codes for CASSGGRDYTDTQYF.

The V gene is TRBV27, the J gene TRBJ2-2, with D unclear. V shed 3 bases and J shed 1 base, with 6 bases lying between them. Per germline, CDR1 MNHEY and CDR2 SMNVEV (reference sequence). This CDR3 comprises 14 residues. CDR3 loop: CASSFEWNTGELFF. CDR3 nucleotide sequence: TGTGCCAGCAGTTTTGAGTGGAACACCGGGGAGCTGTTTTTT.

On this clone: The same CDR3 arises from other DNA sequences in this sample as well. The chain is built from TRBV2 and TRBJ1-5; tentative D call: TRBD1 (5 bases). V was clipped by 8 bases and J by 2 bases, with 10 bases between them. There are 13 residues in the CDR3. The germline V gene has CDR1 SNHLY and CDR2 FYNNEI. The CDR3 sequence: CASRVGGNQPQHF. CDR3 DNA: TGTGCCAGCCGGGTAGGGGGCAATCAGCCCCAGCATTTT.

V and J are TRBV9 and TRBJ2-1; TRBD1 is a possible D gene (7 bases). Germline V gene data show CDR1 as SGDLS and CDR2 as YYNGEE. V shed 3 bases and J shed 7 bases, with 17 bases lying between them. This CDR3 region has 15 residues. The CDR3 nucleotides are TGTGCCAGCAGCGGACAGGGACGACTAGGTAATGAGCAGTTCTTC. It translates to CASSGQGRLGNEQFF. The complete variable domain, with remaining parts taken from reference TRBV9 and TRBJ2-1, reads DSGVTQTPKHLITATGQRVTLRCSPRSGDLSVYWYQQSLDQGLQFLIQYYNGEERAKGNILERFSAQQFPDLHSELNLSSLELGDSALYFCASSGQGRLGNEQFFGPGTRLTVL.

The chain couples TRBV13 to TRBJ1-5; 11 bases are shared with TRBD1. This CDR3 region has 15 residues. V shed 4 bases and J 4 bases; nucleotides not matched to a gene: 3. Germline lookup yields CDR1 PRHDT and CDR2 FYEKMQ (reference sequence). The CDR3 DNA is TGTGCCAGCAGCTGGGGACAGGGGGGAAATCAGCCCCAGCATTTT. Its protein product is CASSWGQGGNQPQHF.

The chain is built from TRBV7-2 and TRBJ1-5, with TRBD1 as a possible D gene (5 bases). Trimming left V 2 bases short and J 2 bases short, with 10 bases between. Germline V lookup: CDR1 SGHTA, CDR2 FQGNSA. The CDR3 has 15 residues. CDR3 in DNA: TGTGCCAGCAGCTTATACAGGTTGCGCAATCAGCCCCAGCATTTT. Protein: CASSLYRLRNQPQHF.

The chain combines TRBV6-1 with TRBJ2-7; no definite D call. The CDR3 has 15 amino acids. V dropped 1 base and J dropped 0 bases, with 10 bases sitting between them. CDR1 is MNHNS, CDR2 SASEGT, per germline. The CDR3 loop reads CASSEVVTYSYEQYF. The CDR3 nucleotides read TGTGCCAGCAGTGAAGTCGTCACATACTCCTACGAGCAGTACTTC.

The rearrangement links TRBV27 to TRBJ1-1; TRBD1 matches 8 bases. Germline CDR1 reads MNHEY; CDR2 reads SMNVEV (reference sequence). V was clipped by 7 bases and J by 1 base; unmatched bases: 8. The CDR3 has 15 residues. The CDR3 spells CASIGGTGGNTEAFF. CDR3 DNA: TGTGCCAGCATAGGAGGGACAGGTGGGAACACTGAAGCTTTCTTT.

The chain couples TRBV5-6 to TRBJ2-7; D is undetermined. CDR1 is SGHDT, CDR2 YYEEEE, per germline. The CDR3 length is 14 residues. The V end lost 3 bases, the J end lost 3 bases, and 13 bases lay between the germline ends. CDR3 loop: CASSSSPSGYEQYF. The CDR3 nucleotides are TGTGCCAGCAGCTCTTCACCGTCGGGCTACGAGCAGTACTTC.

The gene calls are TRBV7-3 and TRBJ2-2, with D hard to call. The CDR3 covers 18 residues. Germline V gives CDR1 SGHTA, CDR2 FQGTGA. Trimming took 5 bases from V and 2 from J, leaving 21 bases between them. The CDR3 DNA is TGTGCCAGCAGCCCGCACTCCGGGCCAGCTTATAACACCGGGGAGCTGTTTTTT. As protein: CASSPHSGPAYNTGELFF.

CDR3 loop: CASSYQPLSGLHLYEQYF. In nucleotides, the CDR3 is TGCGCCAGCAGCTACCAACCTCTCTCGGGACTCCACCTCTACGAGCAGTACTTC. The rearrangement links TRBV5-1 to TRBJ2-7; maybe TRBD2 (6 bases). Germline CDR1 SGHRS, CDR2 YFSETQ. The CDR3 consists of 18 residues. V gave up 3 bases and J gave up 3 bases, with 25 bases separating them.

The chain combines TRBV25-1 with TRBJ2-5, with D possibly TRBD1 on 6 matching bases. CDR1 and CDR2 (germline): MGHDK, SYGVNS. The CDR3 length is 13 residues. Trimming removed 5 bases at V and 5 bases at J, with 12 bases between. The CDR3 reads CASSIGGRETQYF. In nucleotides, the CDR3 is TGTGCCAGCAGTATAGGGGGACGGGAGACCCAGTACTTC.

This chain links TRBV6-5 with TRBJ1-2, with D unresolved. This CDR3 has 16 amino acids. CDR1 and CDR2 from the germline V gene are MNHEY and SVGAGI. Trimming cost V 0 bases and J 0 bases, with 11 bases left between them. The CDR3 sequence: CASSYSPSGTNYGYTF. As DNA, the CDR3 is TGTGCCAGCAGTTACTCCCCATCAGGAACTAACTATGGCTACACCTTC.

This chain links TRBV27 with TRBJ1-2; D is unclear. V was cut by 6 bases and J by 4 bases, with 18 bases left in between. Germline CDR1 MNHEY, CDR2 SMNVEV (reference sequence). This CDR3 contains 15 residues. The DNA for the CDR3 is TGTGCCAGCAGCCCGCGAGGGCCCGGCCGCTATGGCTACACCTTC. Translated: CASSPRGPGRYGYTF.

Only a few counts were recorded for this clone. V usage is TRBV9 and J usage is TRBJ1-1, with a weak D call TRBD1 (5 bases). Germline CDR1 SGDLS, CDR2 YYNGEE. The V end lost 2 bases, the J end lost 2 bases, and 13 bases lay between the germline ends. CDR3 size: 15 residues. CDR3 region: CASSVTGTVNTEAFF. The CDR3 region has the DNA TGTGCCAGCAGCGTCACCGGGACGGTTAACACTGAAGCTTTCTTT. Full variable domain (remainder filled in from reference TRBV9 and TRBJ1-1): DSGVTQTPKHLITATGQRVTLRCSPRSGDLSVYWYQQSLDQGLQFLIQYYNGEERAKGNILERFSAQQFPDLHSELNLSSLELGDSALYFCASSVTGTVNTEAFFGQGTRLTVV.

This chain uses TRBV7-9 with TRBJ2-7; possibly TRBD2 for D (6 bases). The CDR3 sequence is 11 residues long. Germline V gene lookup returns CDR1 SEHNR and CDR2 FQNEAQ (reference sequence). The V gene lost 10 bases and the J gene lost 2 bases, with 9 bases spanning the gap. The CDR3 region has the DNA TGTGCCACGACTAGTACCTACGAGCAGTACTTC. Protein: CATTSTYEQYF.

The V gene is TRBV7-2, the J gene TRBJ2-7, with 7 bases that match TRBD2. CDR1 is SGHTA, CDR2 FQGNSA, per germline. There are 14 residues in the CDR3. J gave up 6 bases and V 0 bases, and 5 bases lay outside the gene matches. CDR3 region: CASSLAVAGGEQYF. The CDR3 nucleotides read TGTGCCAGCAGCTTAGCCGTAGCGGGCGGCGAGCAGTACTTC.

The chain has TRBV15 and TRBJ1-2; no reliable D call. The CDR3 sequence is 16 residues long. V dropped 0 bases and J dropped 0 bases, with 11 bases sitting between them. From germline, CDR1 is LNHNV and CDR2 YYDKDF (reference sequence). The CDR3 region is CATSRDGVYSNYGYTF. The CDR3 DNA follows: TGTGCCACCAGCAGAGACGGGGTTTACTCTAACTATGGCTACACCTTC.

V gene TRBV2 combines with J gene TRBJ2-7, with 8 bases identical to TRBD2. CDR3 length: 15 amino acids. J was trimmed by 1 base and V by 6 bases; bases with no gene match: 8. The V gene's germline CDR1 is SNHLY and CDR2 FYNNEI. The CDR3 coding sequence is TGTGCCAGCAGACTCCGACTAGCGAATTCCTACGAGCAGTACTTC. This codes for CASRLRLANSYEQYF. The complete variable domain, with remaining parts taken from reference TRBV2 and TRBJ2-7, reads EPEVTQTPSHQVTQMGQEVILRCVPISNHLYFYWYRQILGQKVEFLVSFYNNEISEKSEIFDDQFSVERPDGSNFTLKIRSTKLEDSAMYFCASRLRLANSYEQYFGPGTRLTVT.

V usage is TRBV9 and J usage is TRBJ1-2, with 8 bases aligning to TRBD1. The germline V gene has CDR1 SGDLS and CDR2 YYNGEE. V trimming: 4 bases; J trimming: 0 bases; junction bases outside the gene matches: 11. This CDR3 spans 17 amino acids. CDR3: CASSTRQGHTPNYGYTF. As DNA, the CDR3 is TGTGCCAGCAGCACCCGACAGGGGCATACCCCTAACTATGGCTACACCTTC.

This sequence joins TRBV30 and TRBJ1-1, with D possibly matching TRBD1 (5 bases). Germline V gives CDR1 GTSNPN, CDR2 SVGIG (reference sequence). V dropped 6 bases and J dropped 0 bases, with 11 bases sitting between them. CDR3 length: 13 residues. In nucleotides, the CDR3 is TGTGCCTGTTATCCGGGACTGAACACTGAAGCTTTCTTT. Translating gives CACYPGLNTEAFF.

Here the CDR3 reads CASSVHDRGMVYGYTF. The CDR3 coding sequence is TGTGCCAGCAGCGTCCACGACAGGGGGATGGTCTATGGCTACACCTTC. V gene TRBV9 combines with J gene TRBJ1-2; 9 nucleotides match TRBD1. Per germline, CDR1 SGDLS and CDR2 YYNGEE. V was clipped by 2 bases and J by 4 bases; unmatched bases: 9. The CDR3 runs to 16 residues.